This passage covers 27 T cell receptor beta chains from one sample sequenced in a study of siplizumab effects on memory and regulatory T cells. Libraries were prepared by immunoSEQ multiplex PCR; TCRdb keeps only in-frame clonotypes and omits some of them. The profile shows 100,000 or so clones, around 92% of them singletons. Material: CD4+ T cells sorted from blood. These receptor sequences come from a human donor in good health.

The V gene is TRBV7-9, the J gene TRBJ1-2, with a weak D call TRBD1 (5 bases). The V end was cut by 5 bases, the J end by 8 bases, with 24 bases between. The CDR3 has 16 amino acids. Germline CDR1 and CDR2: SEHNR and FQNEAQ (reference sequence). The CDR3 nucleotides are TGTGCCAGCAGCACCTCCGGGACCCGAGAAGGGAGAGGCTACACCTTC. Translation: CASSTSGTREGRGYTF.

The genes are TRBV6-1 and TRBJ2-1; no clear D. This CDR3 has 15 residues. CDR1 is MNHNS, CDR2 SASEGT, per germline. V lost 1 base and J 5 bases, leaving 12 bases between the germline ends. CDR3 sequence (DNA): TGTGCCAGCAGTGAAGGTCGAGTGGGTGACAATGAGCAGTTCTTC. It codes for CASSEGRVGDNEQFF.

The chain employs TRBV11-3 and TRBJ2-5, with 8 bases matching TRBD1. Germline assignment: CDR1 SGHNT and CDR2 YENEEA. The CDR3 has 14 residues. J lost 1 base, V lost 5 bases, and 3 bases had no gene match. CDR3 bases: TGTGCCAGCAGCACCGGACAGGGCCAAGAGACCCAGTACTTC. Protein: CASSTGQGQETQYF.

The genes are TRBV5-4 and TRBJ2-1; maybe TRBD2 (5 bases). The germline V and J ends were trimmed by 2 bases and 0 bases, with 9 bases remaining between them. Germline V CDR1 and CDR2: SGHNT, YYREEE (reference sequence). CDR3 length: 15 residues. Here the CDR3 reads CASSFPGSSYNEQFF. CDR3 coding DNA: TGTGCCAGCAGCTTCCCGGGGTCCTCCTACAATGAGCAGTTCTTC.

This clone was seen more than once but under ten times. V is TRBV28 and J is TRBJ1-2, with D perhaps matching TRBD1 (6 bases). The V end lost 7 bases, the J end lost 6 bases, and 12 bases lay between the germline ends. This CDR3 contains 12 residues. The germline V gene encodes CDR1 MDHEN and CDR2 SYDVKM. The CDR3 bases are TGTGCCAGCACCGTTAGGACAGATGGCTACACCTTC. As protein: CASTVRTDGYTF.

This clone was found once. The chain couples TRBV27 to TRBJ2-2; unclear D gene. Trimming took 4 bases from V and 6 from J, leaving 9 bases between them. The germline gives CDR1 MNHEY, CDR2 SMNVEV (reference sequence). The CDR3 totals 13 residues. The CDR3 nucleotides read TGTGCCAGCAGTTCCCCTCCGGCCGGGGAGCTGTTTTTT. It translates to CASSSPPAGELFF.

This clone has only one observation. The genes are TRBV5-1 and TRBJ2-5; 7 nucleotides line up with TRBD2. The germline CDR1 and CDR2 sequences are SGHRS and YFSETQ. The CDR3 is made up of 13 amino acids. V lost 5 bases and J lost 0; bases outside the gene matches: 1. Here the CDR3 reads CASSAGDQETQYF. As DNA, the CDR3 is TGCGCCAGCAGTGCGGGGGACCAAGAGACCCAGTACTTC.

V is TRBV11-1 and J is TRBJ2-3; 7 bases map to TRBD2. The CDR3 has 16 residues. Germline assignment: CDR1 SGHAT and CDR2 FQDESV (reference sequence). After removal of 1 base from V and 4 bases from J, the junction contained 8 bases not matched to a gene. The CDR3, as DNA: TGTGCCAGCAGCTTAGATGGAGGCCTAGCGGCAGATACGCAGTATTTT. Translation gives CASSLDGGLAADTQYF.

CDR3 DNA sequence: TGTGCCAGCAGCTTAGGCCTAGCGGGGATTGGAGAGACCCAGTACTTC. Translation gives CASSLGLAGIGETQYF. The chain has TRBV7-2 and TRBJ2-5, with 9 bases lining up with TRBD2. J lost 4 bases, V lost 1 base, and 7 bases had no gene match. CDR1 and CDR2 (germline): SGHTA, FQGNSA. The CDR3 is made up of 16 amino acids.

The chain carries TRBV4-3 and TRBJ2-7, with D perhaps TRBD1 (6 bases). The CDR3 runs 12 residues. Germline lookup yields CDR1 LGHNA and CDR2 YSLEER. V was shortened by 9 bases and J by 4 bases, with 13 bases between the two germline ends. CDR3 DNA sequence: TGCGCCAGAAGAAACAGGGTTTACGAGCAGTACTTC. Its protein product is CARRNRVYEQYF.

The V gene is TRBV2, the J gene TRBJ1-5; no firm D call. Trimming took off 6 bases at V and 4 bases at J, with 10 bases between the two ends. Germline CDR1 SNHLY, CDR2 FYNNEI. The length of the CDR3 is 13 residues. The CDR3 nucleotides read TGTGCCAGCAGGGTGATTGTTAATCAGCCCCAGCATTTT. The encoded protein is CASRVIVNQPQHF.

The CDR3 is CASSQSAADTQYF. For the CDR3, the DNA is TGTGCCAGCAGCCAAAGTGCAGCAGATACGCAGTATTTT. The rearrangement joins TRBV14 to TRBJ2-3; D not resolved. The CDR3 spans 13 residues. V was clipped by 2 bases and J by 4 bases, with 7 bases between them. Looked up from germline, CDR1 is SGHDN and CDR2 is FVKESK. Based on the CDR3 plus reference TRBV14 and TRBJ2-3, the full variable domain is EAGVTQFPSHSVIEKGQTVTLRCDPISGHDNLYWYRRVMGKEIKFLLHFVKESKQDESGMPNNRFLAERTGGTYSTLKVQPAELEDSGVYFCASSQSAADTQYFGPGTRLTVL.

The chain employs TRBV28 and TRBJ1-1; D gene uncertain. The CDR3 length is 15 residues. V was trimmed by 7 bases and J by 1 base, leaving 16 bases between them. Germline CDR1 MDHEN, CDR2 SYDVKM. CDR3 residues: CASTPPLSGNTEAFF. The CDR3 region has the DNA TGTGCCAGCACCCCTCCCCTCAGCGGGAACACTGAAGCTTTCTTT.

V gene TRBV18 combines with J gene TRBJ2-5, with D uncertain. The CDR3 runs 14 residues. Germline V gene data show CDR1 as KGHSH and CDR2 as LQKENI. V lost 1 base to trimming and J lost 2 bases, with 8 bases between them. Here the CDR3 reads CASSPRLGQETQYF. As DNA, the CDR3 is TGTGCCAGCTCACCACGCTTGGGTCAAGAGACCCAGTACTTC.

The gene calls are TRBV6-5 and TRBJ2-7; D is ambiguous. This CDR3 has 11 amino acids. Trimming took off 4 bases at V and 5 bases at J, with 6 bases between the two ends. Germline CDR1 reads MNHEY; CDR2 reads SVGAGI. The CDR3 DNA reads TGTGCCAGCAGTTTATTTGACGAGCAGTACTTC. Its protein is CASSLFDEQYF.

The V gene is TRBV7-9, the J gene TRBJ2-3; D gene ambiguous. Germline V gives CDR1 SEHNR, CDR2 FQNEAQ (reference sequence). V was trimmed by 1 base and J by 2 bases, leaving 7 bases between them. This CDR3 has 14 residues. The CDR3 region is CASSLGWVTDTQYF. In DNA form, the CDR3 reads TGTGCCAGCAGCTTAGGATGGGTCACAGATACGCAGTATTTT.

J is TRBJ2-4 and V is TRBV6-4; 12 positions agree with TRBD2. The germline V gene encodes CDR1 MRHNA and CDR2 SNTAGT. With V trimmed by 2 bases and J by 3 bases, 8 bases remained unmatched. The CDR3 extends over 18 amino acids. The CDR3 sequence: CASSDASGGGLGKNIQYF. The CDR3 DNA reads TGTGCCAGCAGTGACGCTAGCGGGGGGGGTCTGGGCAAAAACATTCAGTACTTC.

The J gene is TRBJ2-6, the V gene TRBV19, with D tentatively TRBD1 or TRBD2 (5 bases each). This CDR3 spans 17 amino acids. Germline CDR1 and CDR2: LNHDA and SQIVND (reference sequence). The V and J ends lost 6 bases and 2 bases respectively, with 17 bases between them. Here the CDR3 reads CASSFGTPLTGANVLTF. CDR3 coding DNA: TGTGCCAGTAGCTTCGGGACCCCGCTCACTGGGGCCAACGTCCTGACTTTC. Filled out from reference TRBV19 and TRBJ2-6, the complete variable domain reads DGGITQSPKYLFRKEGQNVTLSCEQNLNHDAMYWYRQDPGQGLRLIYYSQIVNDFQKGDIAEGYSVSREKKESFPLTVTSAQKNPTAFYLCASSFGTPLTGANVLTFGAGSRLTVL.

The gene calls are TRBV6-6 and TRBJ2-7, with D perhaps TRBD2 (6 bases). The germline V gene encodes CDR1 MNHNY and CDR2 SVGAGI (reference sequence). Trimming stripped 5 bases from V and 4 bases from J, with 12 bases between. The CDR3 length is 13 residues. The CDR3 DNA reads as TGTGCCAGCAGTAACTTGGGGGGATACGAGCAGTACTTC. This encodes CASSNLGGYEQYF.

The chain employs TRBV6-5 and TRBJ2-1, with TRBD1 identical over 7 bases. Germline loops: CDR1 MNHEY, CDR2 SVGAGI. The CDR3 has 14 residues. V gave up 4 bases and J gave up 3 bases; unmatched junction bases: 3. The CDR3 bases are TGTGCCAGCAGTTTAAGGGACAGCTACAATGAGCAGTTCTTC. This codes for CASSLRDSYNEQFF.

The CDR3, as DNA: TGCGCCAGCAGCCCTGGGACTAGCGGGGGGCGCGTCTCCTACGAGCAGTACTTC. This translates into CASSPGTSGGRVSYEQYF. The rearrangement uses TRBV5-1 and TRBJ2-7; 15 nucleotides line up with TRBD2. The V and J ends lost 4 bases and 0 bases, in that order; junction bases with no gene match: 8. CDR1 and CDR2 from the germline V gene are SGHRS and YFSETQ. The CDR3 totals 18 residues.

The chain has TRBV10-1 and TRBJ2-1; possible D gene TRBD2, 6 bases. Germline V gene sequence: CDR1 WNHNN, CDR2 SYGVQD (reference sequence). The CDR3 contains 15 residues. The V gene lost 0 bases and the J gene lost 6 bases, with 12 bases spanning the gap. This chain's CDR3 is CASSESGGLSNEQFF. The CDR3 DNA is TGCGCCAGCAGTGAGTCGGGGGGACTCTCCAATGAGCAGTTCTTC.

This chain connects TRBV30 to TRBJ2-3; D possibly corresponds to TRBD1 (6 bases). Germline CDR1 is GTSNPN and CDR2 is SVGIG (reference sequence). V was cut by 1 base and J by 2 bases, with 10 bases left in between. The CDR3 totals 14 residues. The CDR3 DNA is TGTGCCTGGAGTGCCGGACAGAACACAGATACGCAGTATTTT. It yields the protein CAWSAGQNTDTQYF.

The V gene is TRBV19, the J gene TRBJ2-3; D is perhaps TRBD1 or TRBD2 (7 bases each). Between the trimmed V and J ends, which lost 5 bases and 6 bases, there was a span of 15 bases. The CDR3 runs to 14 residues. Germline CDR1 LNHDA, CDR2 SQIVND (reference sequence). Written as DNA, the CDR3 is TGTGCCAGTAGTTCAGGGGGGGGCATTGATACGCAGTATTTT. Its protein is CASSSGGGIDTQYF.

V and J are TRBV18 and TRBJ2-6, with D hard to call. Trimming shortened V by 3 bases and J by 2 bases, and 5 bases separated the two germline ends. The CDR3 is 14 residues long. The germline V gene encodes CDR1 KGHSH and CDR2 LQKENI. The CDR3 sequence is CASSPGPGANVLTF. DNA for the CDR3: TGTGCCAGCTCACCCGGCCCTGGGGCCAACGTCCTGACTTTC.

V usage is TRBV28 and J usage is TRBJ1-5; 8 nucleotides agree with TRBD1. The V gene end was trimmed by 3 bases and the J gene end by 0 bases; junction bases not matched to a gene: 10. The CDR3 loop spans 18 amino acids. In germline, CDR1 is MDHEN, CDR2 SYDVKM. The CDR3 nucleotides are TGTGCCAGCAGTTTTCCAGGGGGACAGGCGTATAGCAATCAGCCCCAGCATTTT. It codes for CASSFPGGQAYSNQPQHF.

The gene calls are TRBV6-5 and TRBJ1-1; a weak D match, TRBD1 (5 bases). Germline CDR1 and CDR2: MNHEY and SVGAGI. The CDR3 is made up of 12 amino acids. Trimming took off 0 bases at V and 8 bases at J, with 7 bases between the two ends. The CDR3 coding sequence is TGTGCCAGCAGTTACTCCTGGGGGGAAGCTTTCTTT. This gives the protein CASSYSWGEAFF.